This T cell receptor (beta chain) stems from a study of beta chain features in type 1 diabetes. Cell sorting via CD45RO/CCR7/CD25/CD127/CD95/CD27 was performed to obtain CD4+ naive, central memory, regulatory and stem cell-like memory cells. The authors reverse transcribed all of the isolated RNA, so sequencing captured expressed TCRB transcripts. The repertoire was sequenced with immunoSEQ multiplex PCR; TCRdb's copy has only in-frame clones and lacks some. The table has 95,000 to 150,000 clones, about a sixth seen once. This clone was seen more than once but under ten times. Its matching antigen is unknown. Germline values: CDR1 SQVTM, CDR2 ANQGSEA. The trim removed 6 bases at V and 8 bases at J, leaving 11 bases unmatched. The CDR3 runs 13 residues. Study results and caveats: Moderate but significant shortening of TCRB CDR3s was recorded in all four CD4+ subsets from Type 1 diabetes patients.

The V gene is TRBV29-1, the J gene TRBJ2-7, with 9 bases identical to TRBD1. The receptor's source is a young man with type 1 diabetes. The sequencing sample was made of central memory CD4+ T cells from blood. As DNA, the CDR3 is TGCAGCGTCCGACAGGGGGACGATGCTCAGCAGTACTTC. Translated, it gives CSVRQGDDAQQYF.